The 23 T cell receptor beta chains listed next were all sequenced from one sample in a study of tumor and adjacent non-tumor tissue in lung cancer. Three rounds of nested PCR, following a modified ARM-PCR protocol, produced the TCRbeta library. TCRdb passed the multiplex PCR reads through MiXCR, listing each CDR3 protein once. The data contain 40,000 to 45,000 distinct CDR3 sequences, less than 70% of them seen just once; the ten biggest clones take up 15% to 20%. RNA was extracted from bulk tissue without any cell sorting. More than 3 cm separated this lung sample from the edge of the tumor. Material for sequencing was distant non-tumor lung tissue. Receptor source: a woman aged 40-49 years with non-small cell lung cancer.

This chain joins TRBV29-1 and TRBJ2-1; 10 bases fit TRBD2. CDR1 is SQVTM and CDR2 is ANQGSEA in the germline V gene. With V trimmed by 6 bases and J by 7 bases, 3 bases remained unmatched. This CDR3 is built from 12 residues. The CDR3 nucleotides are TGCAGCGTGGGGACTAGCGCGAATGAGCAGTTCTTC. Translating it yields CSVGTSANEQFF.

This chain connects TRBV7-3 to TRBJ2-3; maybe TRBD2 (5 bases). This CDR3 region has 14 residues. V lost 8 bases and J lost 4, with 16 bases in between. CDR1 and CDR2 (germline): SGHTA, FQGTGA. The CDR3 sequence is CASGSWRAPDTQYF. The DNA of the CDR3 is TGTGCCAGCGGGAGCTGGAGAGCTCCAGATACGCAGTATTTT.

This clonotype has a handful of counts. A much larger clone sits a single nucleotide away, making a read error possible. The chain is built from TRBV12-3 or TRBV12-4 and TRBJ2-7, with 13 bases matching TRBD2. The CDR3 spans 15 residues. V dropped 5 bases and J dropped 3; count of bases not matched to a gene: 4. The CDR3 coding sequence is TGTGCCAGCAGTGTCGGACTAGCGGGGGACTACGAGCAGTACTTC. It specifies CASSVGLAGDYEQYF.

This clonotype was counted only a few times. One end of the junction is discordant with germline, which a read error may explain. The chain couples TRBV11-2 to TRBJ2-7, with 8 positions matching TRBD1. From germline, CDR1 is SGHAT and CDR2 FQNNGV. The CDR3 runs to 15 residues. This CDR3 is CASSLGPGGIYELYF. CDR3 nucleotide sequence: TGTGCCAGCAGCTTAGGTCCAGGGGGCATCTACGAGCTGTACTTC.

To note about this clonotype: With a much larger clone just one base away, this may be a read error. This chain joins TRBV13 and TRBJ2-3; 10 nucleotides agree with TRBD2. With V trimmed by 7 bases and J by 4 bases, 5 bases remained unmatched. Germline values: CDR1 PRHDT, CDR2 FYEKMQ (reference sequence). CDR3 size: 14 residues. CDR3 region: CASNQTSGSDTQYF. Written as DNA, the CDR3 is TGTGCCAGCAACCAGACTAGCGGGTCAGATACGCAGTATTTT.

The chain employs TRBV6-6 and TRBJ2-3; D is unresolved. CDR1 MNHNY and CDR2 SVGAGI come from the germline V gene (reference sequence). This CDR3 is 14 amino acids long. Trimming stripped 7 bases from V and 3 bases from J, with 14 bases between. Here the CDR3 DNA reads TGTGCCAGCACTTCACACTCTAGTACAGATACGCAGTATTTT. The encoded protein is CASTSHSSTDTQYF.

As concerns this clonotype: One end of the junction does not line up with germline, which may come from a read error. The chain is built from TRBV24-1 and TRBJ2-2; tentative D call: TRBD1 (6 bases). Looked up from germline, CDR1 is KGHDR and CDR2 is SFDVKD. The CDR3 has 14 amino acids. CDR3 in DNA: TGTGTCACCAGTGAGGACAGCCCCACCAGGGAGCTGTTTTTT. Its protein product is CVTSEDSPTRELFF.

As to this clonotype: No conserved phenylalanine or tryptophan ends this CDR3, so it is likely a read error. The DNA is left out, because the CDR3 cannot be placed on it with certainty; the CDR3 is given as TCRdb lists it. This rearrangement joins TRBV11-2 to TRBJ1-3. The CDR3 length equals 13 residues, ends included. The V gene's germline CDR1 is SGHAT and CDR2 FQNNGV. This CDR3 reads CASSRASGNTMYS.

With regard to this clonotype: The conserved phenylalanine or tryptophan is not found at the CDR3 terminus, so this likely reflects a read error. The chain links TRBV6-2 or TRBV6-3 to TRBJ1-5, with a tentative D call TRBD1 (5 bases). The CDR3 spans 16 residues. Germline V CDR1 and CDR2: MNHEY, SVGEGT. V was trimmed by 7 bases and J by 5 bases, leaving 21 bases between them. The CDR3 region has the DNA TGTGCCAGCACCCTCCGGGGCGGGGGAAGATATCAGCCCCAGCATTAT. Translated, it gives CASTLRGGGRYQPQHY.

Notes on this clonotype: One end of the junction does not line up with germline, which may come from a read error. This chain links TRBV5-4 with TRBJ1-2; 9 positions match TRBD1. The CDR3 has 17 amino acids. CDR1 is SGHNT, CDR2 YYREEE, per germline (reference sequence). The CDR3 loop is CTSSLLINTGTGYGYTF. The CDR3, as DNA: TGTACCAGCAGCCTACTCATAAATACCGGGACAGGGTATGGCTACACCTTC.

To note about this clonotype: A much bigger clone sits one base away, suggesting this may be a read error. The rearrangement links TRBV7-3 to TRBJ2-3; tentatively, D is TRBD1 (6 bases). Germline V lookup: CDR1 SGHTA, CDR2 FQGTGA. The CDR3 has 15 residues. The DNA of the CDR3 is TGTGCCAACAGCGACGGCAGGGGATACACAGATACGCAGTATTTT. It yields the protein CANSDGRGYTDTQYF.

As concerns this clonotype: This clone may be a read error of a much larger clone one base away. The rearrangement joins TRBV30 to TRBJ1-1; D is unclear. CDR3 size: 16 residues. Trimming removed 1 base from V and 0 bases from J, with 15 bases in between. The germline gives CDR1 GTSNPN, CDR2 SVGIG (reference sequence). The CDR3 here is CAWSEWGGGLNTEAFF. DNA for the CDR3: TGTGCCTGGAGTGAATGGGGAGGTGGGTTGAACACTGAAGCTTTCTTT.

As to this clonotype: A read error may produce the germline difference seen at one junction end. This chain joins TRBV13 and TRBJ2-1, with D perhaps TRBD2 (5 bases). Germline CDR1 is PRHDT and CDR2 is FYEKMQ (reference sequence). CDR3 size: 15 residues. CDR3 amino acids: CASSSSRLDYNEQLF. In DNA form, the CDR3 reads TGTGCCAGCAGCTCTTCACGGCTAGACTACAATGAGCAGTTATTC.

In regard to this clonotype: Compared with germline, one end of the junction differs, possibly owing to a read error. The rearrangement links TRBV12-3 or TRBV12-4 to TRBJ2-2; TRBD2 might be the D (6 bases). The CDR3 spans 13 residues. CDR3 coding DNA: TGTGCCAACAGCAGACACTCCACCGGGGGGCTGTTTTTT. Its translation is CANSRHSTGGLFF.

In regard to this clonotype: A much larger clone lies a single base off, so this may be a read error. The chain is built from TRBV2 and TRBJ2-1; D is possibly TRBD2 (6 bases). The CDR3 is 14 residues long. CDR1 and CDR2 (germline): SNHLY, FYNNEI. The CDR3 coding sequence is TGTGCCAGCAATCGGGACTTGGGATCCAATGAGCACTTCTTC. This sequence encodes CASNRDLGSNEHFF.

Remarks on this clonotype: No conserved phenylalanine or tryptophan is present at the end of the CDR3, so a read error is the likely explanation. V is TRBV5-6 and J is TRBJ2-5; perhaps TRBD1 as D (8 bases). This CDR3 comprises 14 residues. Germline V gene sequence: CDR1 SGHDT, CDR2 YYEEEE. The CDR3 coding sequence is TGTGTCAGCAGGGCTACAGGGGGGGGGGAGACCCAGTACATC. Its protein is CVSRATGGGETQYI.

The gene calls are TRBV6-2 or TRBV6-3 and TRBJ2-1; 12 nucleotides match TRBD2. The CDR3 loop spans 16 amino acids. Germline trimming cut 9 bases from V and 5 bases from J; bases unmatched to any gene: 11. Germline assignment: CDR1 MNHEY and CDR2 SVGEGT. The CDR3 loop is CASRPLLAGGHNEQFF. CDR3 nucleotide sequence: TGTGCCAGTAGACCCCTACTAGCGGGGGGTCACAATGAGCAGTTCTTC.

The J gene is TRBJ1-4, the V gene TRBV30; TRBD1 is a possible D gene (5 bases). Trimming pared 6 bases from V and 8 bases from J, leaving 16 bases between. Germline CDR1 and CDR2: GTSNPN and SVGIG (reference sequence). The CDR3 is 13 residues long. The DNA of the CDR3 is TGTGCCTGCGCAGGGCGGGCGGTGGAAAAACTGTTTTTT. This codes for CACAGRAVEKLFF. Full variable domain (rest looked up from reference TRBV30 and TRBJ1-4): SQTIHQWPATLVQPVGSPLSLECTVEGTSNPNLYWYRQAAGRGLQLLFYSVGIGQISSEVPQNLSASRPQDRQFILSSKKLLLSDSGFYLCACAGRAVEKLFFGSGTQLSVL.

This clonotype was seen many times. The rearrangement joins TRBV20-1 to TRBJ1-2; TRBD1 might be the D (6 bases). Germline values: CDR1 DFQATT, CDR2 SNEGSKA (reference sequence). V was clipped by 3 bases and J by 7 bases, with 15 bases between them. CDR3 size: 13 residues. The CDR3 coding sequence is TGCAGTGCTAGGGAAAAGACAGGTTTTGGCTACACCTTC. It specifies CSAREKTGFGYTF.

This clonotype was found once. This could be a read error, since a much larger clone is one nucleotide away. The chain employs TRBV30 and TRBJ2-3; no clear D gene. This CDR3 is 13 amino acids long. CDR1 is GTSNPN and CDR2 is SVGIG in the germline V gene (reference sequence). The CDR3 here is CTWSLGWSDTQYF. CDR3 DNA sequence: TGTACCTGGTCCCTTGGATGGTCAGATACGCAGTATTTT. Combining the CDR3 with reference TRBV30 and TRBJ2-3 gives the whole variable domain SQTIHQWPATLVQPVGSPLSLECTVEGTSNPNLYWYRQAAGRGLQLLFYSVGIGQISSEVPQNLSASRPQDRQFILSSKKLLLSDSGFYLCTWSLGWSDTQYFGPGTRLTVL.

About this clonotype: Since no conserved phenylalanine or tryptophan closes the CDR3, a read error is the likely cause. In DNA, the CDR3 is TGTGCCAGCAGTTCGACTAGTGGGAGTCTGAATGAGCAGTTCCTC. Translated: CASSSTSGSLNEQFL. The chain carries TRBV12-3 or TRBV12-4 and TRBJ2-1; D perhaps matches TRBD2 (6 bases). V lost 4 bases and J lost 7, with 17 bases in between. The CDR3 is 15 amino acids.

Of note for this clonotype: Its ends do not fully match the called genes, so a read error is possible. The rearrangement links TRBV29-1 to TRBJ2-2; D possibly corresponds to TRBD2 (5 bases). Germline-derived CDR1 and CDR2 are SQVTM and ANQGSEA. This CDR3 has 12 amino acids. This chain's CDR3 is CSVDGSGGELLF. CDR3 sequence (DNA): TGCAGCGTCGATGGTTCTGGTGGGGAGCTGCTTTTT.

The chain uses TRBV29-1 and TRBJ2-5; D may correspond to TRBD1 or TRBD2 (6 bases each). Germline assignment: CDR1 SQVTM and CDR2 ANQGSEA. The CDR3 is 13 amino acids. V gave up 7 bases and J gave up 6 bases, with 18 bases separating them. The DNA of the CDR3 is TGCAGCGCCGCAATCTATGGGGGGCAGACCCAGTACTTC. Translated: CSAAIYGGQTQYF.